This entry is about one T cell receptor beta chain. The CDR3 totals 14 residues. Trimming stripped 3 bases from V and 2 bases from J, with 11 bases between. CDR1 is SGHAT, CDR2 FQNNGV, per germline. The data were obtained in a study of blood T cell repertoires in COVID-19. Study summary: Spain, Italy and the United States supplied samples that represented acute and convalescent COVID-19.

Participant ages covered about 18 to 100 years across 20 to 30 US areas. Shortly before study entry, within 2 weeks, exposed participants had met a COVID-19 case. In the original analysis: How many nucleated cells were present was estimated from reference gene primer amplification. Only in-frame clones appear in the TCRdb table, and some are missing; sequencing was by immunoSEQ multiplex PCR. That table furnishes V, J and clone size, whereas the DNA furnished D and trimming. The sample comprises hundreds of thousands of clones, roughly four fifths of which are singletons, and around 3.3% rests with the top ten.

This receptor was obtained from a woman aged 40-49 years who had been exposed to COVID-19. This chain links TRBV11-2 with TRBJ2-7; TRBD1 is a possible D gene (5 bases). The sequenced material came from PBMCs or T cells enriched from blood (not recorded which). The CDR3 sequence is CASSLDINTYEQYF. CDR3 DNA sequence: TGTGCCAGCAGCTTGGACATTAACACCTACGAGCAGTACTTC.